Each of the 8 T cell receptor beta chains below was sequenced from the same sample in a study of T cell repertoires and HLA-DP antigens. These receptors are not linked to any known antigen. TCRdb's copy holds only in-frame clones and misses some; the assay was immunoSEQ multiplex PCR. Of about 89,000 clones detected, roughly nine tenths appear once; the ten largest clones hold around 1.7%. The sequenced sample consisted of CD4+ T cells from PBMCs. The source of these receptors is a man over 45 in good health and CMV-seronegative.

This clone was counted a few times. The chain couples TRBV9 to TRBJ1-6; D not resolved. Per the germline V gene, CDR1 is SGDLS and CDR2 is YYNGEE. V was shortened by 7 bases and J by 2 bases, with 10 bases between the two germline ends. The CDR3 consists of 14 residues. DNA of the CDR3: TGTGCCAGCGCCTCAGGAACCTATAATTCACCCCTCCACTTT. Protein sequence: CASASGTYNSPLHF.

The rearrangement uses TRBV11-1 and TRBJ1-1, with D hard to call. V was shortened by 5 bases and J by 6 bases, with 7 bases between the two germline ends. The CDR3 runs 11 residues. Germline V lookup: CDR1 SGHAT, CDR2 FQDESV (reference sequence). The CDR3 nucleotides read TGTGCCAGCAGCCGAGGCCCTGAAGCTTTCTTT. Translated, it gives CASSRGPEAFF.

The rearrangement uses TRBV30 and TRBJ2-2; 10 bases map to TRBD2. The trim removed 8 bases at V and 1 base at J, leaving 4 bases unmatched. The CDR3 is made up of 14 amino acids. The V gene's germline CDR1 is GTSNPN and CDR2 SVGIG (reference sequence). For the CDR3, the DNA is TGTGCCGGAGCGGGGGGGCTGAACACCGGGGAGCTGTTTTTT. Protein product: CAGAGGLNTGELFF.

This clone occurred a few times. CDR3 sequence reads: CATSTTKGTYQETQYF. The DNA for the CDR3 is TGTGCCACCAGCACGACAAAAGGGACATACCAAGAGACCCAGTACTTC. The chain carries TRBV15 and TRBJ2-5; D is possibly TRBD1 (6 bases). Germline assignment: CDR1 LNHNV and CDR2 YYDKDF (reference sequence). The CDR3 covers 16 residues. Trimming left V 4 bases short and J 0 bases short, with 15 bases between.

This clone was counted between two and nine times. The chain joins TRBV19 to TRBJ1-1; D not resolved. Trimming cost V 3 bases and J 1 base, with 9 bases left between them. CDR3 length: 14 residues. The germline V gene has CDR1 LNHDA and CDR2 SQIVND (reference sequence). The DNA of the CDR3 is TGTGCCAGTAGTATCAGACAACCGAACACTGAAGCTTTCTTT. Encoded protein: CASSIRQPNTEAFF.

The chain is built from TRBV2 and TRBJ1-4; 8 positions agree with TRBD1. This CDR3 contains 14 residues. The V gene end was trimmed by 6 bases and the J gene end by 6 bases; junction bases not matched to a gene: 6. In germline, CDR1 is SNHLY, CDR2 FYNNEI. The CDR3 sequence: CASRFDRGDEKLFF. Here the CDR3 DNA reads TGTGCCAGCAGGTTTGACAGGGGCGATGAAAAACTGTTTTTT. Using reference TRBV2 and TRBJ1-4 for the parts outside the CDR3, the full variable domain is EPEVTQTPSHQVTQMGQEVILRCVPISNHLYFYWYRQILGQKVEFLVSFYNNEISEKSEIFDDQFSVERPDGSNFTLKIRSTKLEDSAMYFCASRFDRGDEKLFFGSGTQLSVL.

The chain combines TRBV29-1 with TRBJ1-1; D possibly corresponds to TRBD1 (5 bases). V lost 5 bases to trimming and J lost 0 bases, with 10 bases between them. The CDR3 covers 13 residues. From germline, CDR1 is SQVTM and CDR2 ANQGSEA. The CDR3 spells CSVRQIMNTEAFF. In DNA, the CDR3 is TGCAGCGTTCGACAGATTATGAACACTGAAGCTTTCTTT.

V usage is TRBV7-6 and J usage is TRBJ1-4, with a possible D match to TRBD1 (5 bases). Germline CDR1 and CDR2: SGHVS and FNYEAQ. This CDR3 is 15 amino acids long. V was trimmed by 3 bases and J by 5 bases, leaving 13 bases between them. CDR3 residues: CASSFRQQPNEKLFF. The CDR3 region has the DNA TGTGCCAGCAGCTTCCGACAGCAGCCAAATGAAAAACTGTTTTTT.